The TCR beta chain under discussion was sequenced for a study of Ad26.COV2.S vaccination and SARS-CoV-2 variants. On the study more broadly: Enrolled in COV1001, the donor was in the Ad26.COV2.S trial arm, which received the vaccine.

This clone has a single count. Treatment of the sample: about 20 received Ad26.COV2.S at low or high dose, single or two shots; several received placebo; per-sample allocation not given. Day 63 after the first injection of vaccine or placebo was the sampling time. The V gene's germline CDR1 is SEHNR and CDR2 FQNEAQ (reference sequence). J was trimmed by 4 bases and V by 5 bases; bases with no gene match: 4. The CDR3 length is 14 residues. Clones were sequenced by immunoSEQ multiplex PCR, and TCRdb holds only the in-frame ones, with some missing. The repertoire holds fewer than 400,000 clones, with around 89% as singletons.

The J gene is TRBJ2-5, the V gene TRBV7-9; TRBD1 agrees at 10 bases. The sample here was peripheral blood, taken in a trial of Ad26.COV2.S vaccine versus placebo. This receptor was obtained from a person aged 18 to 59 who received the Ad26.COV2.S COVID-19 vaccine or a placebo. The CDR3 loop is CASSPGQGRETQYF. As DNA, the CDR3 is TGTGCCAGCAGCCCGGGACAGGGGCGAGAGACCCAGTACTTC.